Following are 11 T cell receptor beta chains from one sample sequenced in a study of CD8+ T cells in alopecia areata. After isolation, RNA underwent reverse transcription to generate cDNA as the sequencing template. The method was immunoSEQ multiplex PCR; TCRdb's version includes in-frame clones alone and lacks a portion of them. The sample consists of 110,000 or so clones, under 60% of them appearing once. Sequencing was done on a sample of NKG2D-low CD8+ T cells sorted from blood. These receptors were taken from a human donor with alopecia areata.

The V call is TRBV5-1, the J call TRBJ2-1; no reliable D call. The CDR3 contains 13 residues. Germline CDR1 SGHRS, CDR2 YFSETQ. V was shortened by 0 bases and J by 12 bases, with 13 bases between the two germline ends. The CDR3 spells CASSLVSVSRQFF. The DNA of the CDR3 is TGCGCCAGCAGCTTGGTCTCAGTCTCTAGGCAGTTCTTC.

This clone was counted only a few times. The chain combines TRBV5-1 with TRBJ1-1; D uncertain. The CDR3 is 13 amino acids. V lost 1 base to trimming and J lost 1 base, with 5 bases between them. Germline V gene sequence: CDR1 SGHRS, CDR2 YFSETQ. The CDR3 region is CASSLRGNTEAFF. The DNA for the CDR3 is TGCGCCAGCAGCTTGCGGGGGAACACTGAAGCTTTCTTT.

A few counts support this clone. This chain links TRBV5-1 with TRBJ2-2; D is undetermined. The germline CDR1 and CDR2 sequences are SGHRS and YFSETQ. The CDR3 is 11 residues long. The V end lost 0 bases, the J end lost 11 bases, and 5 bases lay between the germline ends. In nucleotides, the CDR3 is TGCGCCAGCAGCTTGGGCCAAGAGCTGTTTTTT. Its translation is CASSLGQELFF.

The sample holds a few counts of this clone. The CDR3 sequence is CASGSRDSYNEQFF. Written as DNA, the CDR3 is TGCGCCAGCGGATCGAGAGACTCCTACAATGAGCAGTTCTTC. The chain carries TRBV5-1 and TRBJ2-1, with D unresolved. Trimming pared 7 bases from V and 0 bases from J, leaving 11 bases between. Germline CDR1 is SGHRS and CDR2 is YFSETQ. The CDR3 length is 14 residues.

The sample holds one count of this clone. CDR3 loop: CASSLGIQETQYF. As DNA, the CDR3 is TGTGCCAGCAGCTTAGGAATCCAAGAGACCCAGTACTTC. This chain joins TRBV13 and TRBJ2-5, with D hard to call. Germline V gives CDR1 PRHDT, CDR2 FYEKMQ (reference sequence). The CDR3 contains 13 residues. Trimming removed 0 bases at V and 1 base at J, with 3 bases between.

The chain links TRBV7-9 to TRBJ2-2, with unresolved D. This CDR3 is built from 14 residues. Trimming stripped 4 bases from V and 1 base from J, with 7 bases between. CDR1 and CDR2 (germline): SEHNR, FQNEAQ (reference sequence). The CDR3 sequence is CASSSRQNTGELFF. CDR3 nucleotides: TGTGCCAGCAGCTCAAGACAGAACACCGGGGAGCTGTTTTTT.

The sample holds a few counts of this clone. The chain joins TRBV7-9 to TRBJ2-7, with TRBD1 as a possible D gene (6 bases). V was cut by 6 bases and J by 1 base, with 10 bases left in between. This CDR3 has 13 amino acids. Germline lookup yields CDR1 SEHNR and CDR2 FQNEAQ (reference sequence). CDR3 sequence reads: CASSYRDSYEQYF. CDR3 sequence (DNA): TGTGCCAGCAGTTACAGGGATTCCTACGAGCAGTACTTC.

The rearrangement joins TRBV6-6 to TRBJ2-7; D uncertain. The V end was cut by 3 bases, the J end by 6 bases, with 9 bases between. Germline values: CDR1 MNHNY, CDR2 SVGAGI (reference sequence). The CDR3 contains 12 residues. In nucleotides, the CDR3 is TGTGCCAGCAGTTATTTACCCTCCGAGCAGTACTTC. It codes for CASSYLPSEQYF.

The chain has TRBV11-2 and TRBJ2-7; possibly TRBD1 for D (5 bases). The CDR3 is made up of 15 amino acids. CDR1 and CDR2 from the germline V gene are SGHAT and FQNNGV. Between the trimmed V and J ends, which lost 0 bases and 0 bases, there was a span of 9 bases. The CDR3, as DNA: TGTGCCAGCAGCTTAGATGTAGGGGACTCCTACGAGCAGTACTTC. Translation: CASSLDVGDSYEQYF.

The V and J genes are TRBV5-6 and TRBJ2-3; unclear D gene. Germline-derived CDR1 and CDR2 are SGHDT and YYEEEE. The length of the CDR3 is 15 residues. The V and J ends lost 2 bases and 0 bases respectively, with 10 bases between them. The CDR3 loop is CASSFGFPSTDTQYF. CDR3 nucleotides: TGTGCCAGCAGCTTTGGATTCCCTAGCACAGATACGCAGTATTTT.

CDR3 DNA sequence: TGTGCCAGCAGCCCCACCTTGAGGACTAGCGGGGAAAGGGGTGATGAGCAGTTCTTC. Amino acids: CASSPTLRTSGERGDEQFF. This sequence joins TRBV7-3 and TRBJ2-1, with 12 bases fitting TRBD2. The CDR3 loop spans 19 amino acids. The trim removed 5 bases at V and 8 bases at J, leaving 19 bases unmatched. The V gene's germline CDR1 is SGHTA and CDR2 FQGTGA.